This T cell receptor beta chain was retrieved from a study of T cell responses to AZD1222 COVID-19 vaccine (dated by TCRdb to 2020 to 2022). As for the study more broadly: AZD1222 recipients with second doses at about 4 weeks or about 12 weeks were pooled, because spike-specific TCR depth and breadth did not differ between schedules. Trial participants were enrolled by age into 18-55, 56-69 and 70-plus year subgroups, with roughly 160, 29 and 62 TCR-sequenced participants respectively. A total of 230 to 250 trial participants underwent TCR sequencing, of whom under 220 had received two doses of AZD1222 and around 25 had received two doses of the MenACWY control vaccine. On the study overall, not on this receptor specifically: In the small 56-69-year group, the increase in depth fell short of significance, most likely because of low power. Reportedly, close to half of the unique spike-specific TCRs recognized epitopes lying outside the regions that are mutated in the B.1.351 and B.1.1.7 variants. Participants were mostly white British and included more females than males, and it was suggested by the authors that clonal diversity may have been underestimated. Because no day 14 peak-response samples were available, repertoires were characterized only after the peak T cell response. A significant rise in spike-specific TCR breadth and depth was observed after two AZD1222 doses relative to day 0 and relative to MenACWY recipients. The whole spike protein was spanned by vaccine-associated CD4 TCRs, and dominant responses were seen in regions 160-218 and 743-854. Conclusions about previously exposed vaccinees are limited because only a handful of AZD1222 recipients were SARS-CoV-2 seropositive at baseline.

With respect to this clone: The antigen this receptor binds is unknown. No clone much larger than this one lies a single base away; base qualities are absent.

Explained via the paper, the time point label denotes: baseline before first vaccination. Vaccinee samples came from UK trials COV001 and COV002, including a single-blind randomized controlled phase 2/3 trial of AZD1222 (ChAdOx1 nCoV-19) in healthy adults. For TCRbeta chain sequencing, PBMC samples from trial participants were taken at day 0 and at day 28 after the second dose. The CDR3 regions of human TCRbeta chains were analyzed by immunosequencing. In the original analysis: TCRs in the repertoires were compared against a reference library of SARS-CoV-2-specific TCRs that had been generated with the MIRA antigen-specificity platform. Breadth was defined as the fraction of unique TCRs that were SARS-CoV-2-associated. Depth was defined as the fraction of total T cells that were SARS-CoV-2-associated. Using the MIRA data, each spike-specific TCR was assigned both to the spike region to which the TCR was reactive and to a CD4 or CD8 class. Log10-transformed breadth and depth values were compared by one-way ANOVA with Sidak's multiple comparisons tests. Drawn from immuneACCESS, this table holds only the in-frame rearrangements with V and J called that TCRdb kept. Clones are partly lost; checked studies trace under half to an unresolved V gene and leave the rest unexplained. V, J and clone size are taken as reported in that table, and D and trimming were inferred from the DNA itself. This sample comprises around 130,000 clones, just over 85% of them detected only once. Approximately 12% of the sample belongs to the ten largest clones.

V gives up 4 bases and J gives up 1 base, and the segment between their germline ends measures 14 bases. CDR1 is given as KGHSY and CDR2 as FQNENV, both from the germline V gene. The CDR3 contains 15 residues, cysteine and phenylalanine counted. Of all the DNA, just the CDR3 is kept, 45 bases in frame from base 1. The source was peripheral blood, collected on day 0 of AZD1222 vaccination. This TCR was sampled from an adult in good health. The sequence joins TRBV16 to TRBJ2-7; the D gene could be either TRBD1 or TRBD2, each agreeing at 5 bases. The CDR3 reads CASSPPGRASYEQYF. The nucleotide sequence reads as follows: TGTGCCAGCAGCCCCCCGGGACGAGCTTCCTACGAGCAGTACTTC.